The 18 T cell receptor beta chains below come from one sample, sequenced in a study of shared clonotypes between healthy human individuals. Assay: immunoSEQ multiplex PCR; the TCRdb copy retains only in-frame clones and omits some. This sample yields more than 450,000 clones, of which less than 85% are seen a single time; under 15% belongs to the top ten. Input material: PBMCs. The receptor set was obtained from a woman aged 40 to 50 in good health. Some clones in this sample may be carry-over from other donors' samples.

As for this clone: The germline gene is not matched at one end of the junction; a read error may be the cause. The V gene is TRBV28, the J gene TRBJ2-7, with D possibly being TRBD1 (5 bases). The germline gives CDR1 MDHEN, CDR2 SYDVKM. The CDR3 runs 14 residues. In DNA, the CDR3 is TGTGCCAGCAGTCCAGTCAGGGCCTCCTCCGAGCAGTACTTC. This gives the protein CASSPVRASSEQYF.

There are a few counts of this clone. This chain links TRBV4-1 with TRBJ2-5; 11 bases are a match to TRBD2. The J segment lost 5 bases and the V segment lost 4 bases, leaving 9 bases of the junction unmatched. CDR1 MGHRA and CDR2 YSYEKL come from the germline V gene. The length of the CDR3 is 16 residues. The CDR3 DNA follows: TGCGCCAGCAGCCTCGGGCTTAGCGGGAGGGTGGAGACCCAGTACTTC. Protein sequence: CASSLGLSGRVETQYF.

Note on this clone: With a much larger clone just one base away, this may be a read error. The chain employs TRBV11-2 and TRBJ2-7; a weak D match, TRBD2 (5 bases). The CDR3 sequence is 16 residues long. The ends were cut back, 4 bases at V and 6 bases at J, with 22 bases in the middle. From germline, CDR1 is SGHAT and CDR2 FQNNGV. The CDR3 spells CASSSYPRGATCEQYF. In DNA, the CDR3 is TGTGCCAGCAGCTCCTATCCACGGGGTGCAACCTGCGAGCAGTACTTC.

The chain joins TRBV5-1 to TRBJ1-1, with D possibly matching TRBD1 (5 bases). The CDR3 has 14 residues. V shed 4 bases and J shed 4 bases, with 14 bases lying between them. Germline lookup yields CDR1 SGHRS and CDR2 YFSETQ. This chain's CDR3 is CASSAGTGVTEAFF. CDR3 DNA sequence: TGCGCCAGCAGCGCTGGGACGGGAGTCACTGAAGCTTTCTTT.

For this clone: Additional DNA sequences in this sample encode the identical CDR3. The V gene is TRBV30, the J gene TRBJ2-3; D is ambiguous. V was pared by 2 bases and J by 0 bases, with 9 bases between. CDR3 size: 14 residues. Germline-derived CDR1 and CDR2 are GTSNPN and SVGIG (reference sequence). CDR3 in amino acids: CAWSIGQSTDTQYF. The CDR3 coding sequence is TGTGCCTGGAGTATCGGGCAAAGCACAGATACGCAGTATTTT. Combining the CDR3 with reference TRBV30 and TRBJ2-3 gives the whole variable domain SQTIHQWPATLVQPVGSPLSLECTVEGTSNPNLYWYRQAAGRGLQLLFYSVGIGQISSEVPQNLSASRPQDRQFILSSKKLLLSDSGFYLCAWSIGQSTDTQYFGPGTRLTVL.

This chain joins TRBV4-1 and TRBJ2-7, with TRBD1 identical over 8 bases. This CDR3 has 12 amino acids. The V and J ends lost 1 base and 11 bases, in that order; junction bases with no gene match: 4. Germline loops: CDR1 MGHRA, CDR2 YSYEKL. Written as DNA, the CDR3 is TGCGCCAGCAGCCAAGGGGGACAGGCTAAGTACTTC. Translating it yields CASSQGGQAKYF.

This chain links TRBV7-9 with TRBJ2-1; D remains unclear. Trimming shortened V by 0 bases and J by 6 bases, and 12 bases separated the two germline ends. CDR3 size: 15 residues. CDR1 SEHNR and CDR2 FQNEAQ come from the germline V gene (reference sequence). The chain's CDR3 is CASSLALELGNEQFF. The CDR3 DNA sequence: TGTGCCAGCAGCTTAGCCTTGGAGTTGGGCAATGAGCAGTTCTTC.

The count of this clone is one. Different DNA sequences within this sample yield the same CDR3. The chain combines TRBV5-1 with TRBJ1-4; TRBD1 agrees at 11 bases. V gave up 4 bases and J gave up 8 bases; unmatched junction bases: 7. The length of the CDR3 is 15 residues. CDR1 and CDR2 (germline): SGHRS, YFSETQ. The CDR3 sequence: CASSTRTGGGEKLFF. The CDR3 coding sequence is TGCGCCAGCAGCACGAGGACAGGGGGCGGCGAAAAACTGTTTTTT.

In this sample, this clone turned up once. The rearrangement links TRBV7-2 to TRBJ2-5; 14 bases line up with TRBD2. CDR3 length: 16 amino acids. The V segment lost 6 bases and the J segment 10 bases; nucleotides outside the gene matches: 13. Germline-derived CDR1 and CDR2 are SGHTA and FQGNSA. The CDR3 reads CASRGTSGSQRMGQYF. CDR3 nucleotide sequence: TGTGCCAGCAGAGGGACTAGCGGGAGTCAGAGAATGGGCCAGTACTTC.

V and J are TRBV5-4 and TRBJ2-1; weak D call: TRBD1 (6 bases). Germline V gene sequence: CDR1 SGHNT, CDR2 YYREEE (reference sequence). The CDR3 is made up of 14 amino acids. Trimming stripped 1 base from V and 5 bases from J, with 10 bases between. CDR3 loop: CASSLWQGHNEQFF. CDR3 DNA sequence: TGTGCCAGCAGCTTGTGGCAGGGGCACAATGAGCAGTTCTTC.

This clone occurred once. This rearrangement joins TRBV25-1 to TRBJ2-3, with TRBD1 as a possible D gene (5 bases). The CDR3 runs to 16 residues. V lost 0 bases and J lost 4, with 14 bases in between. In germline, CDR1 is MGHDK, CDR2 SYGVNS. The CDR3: CASSEYGLVGADTQYF. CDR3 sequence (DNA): TGTGCCAGCAGTGAATATGGGCTCGTAGGGGCAGATACGCAGTATTTT.

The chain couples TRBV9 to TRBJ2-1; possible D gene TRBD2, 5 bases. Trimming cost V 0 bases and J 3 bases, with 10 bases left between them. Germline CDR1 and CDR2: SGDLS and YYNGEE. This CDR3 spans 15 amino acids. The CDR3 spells CASSVEADYYNEQFF. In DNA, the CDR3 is TGTGCCAGCAGCGTAGAAGCCGACTACTACAATGAGCAGTTCTTC.

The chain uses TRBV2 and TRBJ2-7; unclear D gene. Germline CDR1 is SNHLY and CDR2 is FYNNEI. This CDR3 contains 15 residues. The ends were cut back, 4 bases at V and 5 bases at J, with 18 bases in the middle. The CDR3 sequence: CASSVRSRSAHEQYF. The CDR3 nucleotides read TGTGCCAGCAGTGTTCGCTCCCGCTCTGCCCACGAGCAGTACTTC.

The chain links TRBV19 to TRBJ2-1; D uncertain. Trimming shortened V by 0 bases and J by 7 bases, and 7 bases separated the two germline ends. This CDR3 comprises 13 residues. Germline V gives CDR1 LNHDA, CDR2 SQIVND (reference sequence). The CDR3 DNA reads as TGTGCCAGTAGTATAGATCGTAGGAATGAGCAGTTCTTC. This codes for CASSIDRRNEQFF. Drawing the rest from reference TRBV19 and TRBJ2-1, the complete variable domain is DGGITQSPKYLFRKEGQNVTLSCEQNLNHDAMYWYRQDPGQGLRLIYYSQIVNDFQKGDIAEGYSVSREKKESFPLTVTSAQKNPTAFYLCASSIDRRNEQFFGPGTRLTVL.

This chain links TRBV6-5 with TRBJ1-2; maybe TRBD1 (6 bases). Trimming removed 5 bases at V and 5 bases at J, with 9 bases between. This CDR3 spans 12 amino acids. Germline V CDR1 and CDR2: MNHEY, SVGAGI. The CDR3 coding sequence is TGTGCCAGCAGTGGGGGACAATATGGCTACACCTTC. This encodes CASSGGQYGYTF.

In nucleotides, the CDR3 is TGTGCCAGCTCACCACCCATAGCGGGAGGAGAGACCCAGTACTTC. Translating gives CASSPPIAGGETQYF. V usage is TRBV18 and J usage is TRBJ2-5, with 10 bases fitting TRBD2. CDR3 length: 15 residues. The V gene end was trimmed by 0 bases and the J gene end by 4 bases; junction bases not matched to a gene: 2. Germline V gives CDR1 KGHSH, CDR2 LQKENI.

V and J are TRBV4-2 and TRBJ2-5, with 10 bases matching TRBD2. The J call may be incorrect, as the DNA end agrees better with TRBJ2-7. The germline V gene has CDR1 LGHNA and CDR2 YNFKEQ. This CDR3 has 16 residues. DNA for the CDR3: TGTGCCAGCAGCCACCCCGGGACTAGCGTTGGTTACGAGCAGTACTTC. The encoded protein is CASSHPGTSVGYEQYF.

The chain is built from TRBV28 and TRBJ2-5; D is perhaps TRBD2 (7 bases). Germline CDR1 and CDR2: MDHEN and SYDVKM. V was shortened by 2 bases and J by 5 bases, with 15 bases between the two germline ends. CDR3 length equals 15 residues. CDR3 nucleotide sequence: TGTGCCAGCAGTTTACCCGAGGGGGGGGCGGAGACCCAGTACTTC. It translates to CASSLPEGGAETQYF.